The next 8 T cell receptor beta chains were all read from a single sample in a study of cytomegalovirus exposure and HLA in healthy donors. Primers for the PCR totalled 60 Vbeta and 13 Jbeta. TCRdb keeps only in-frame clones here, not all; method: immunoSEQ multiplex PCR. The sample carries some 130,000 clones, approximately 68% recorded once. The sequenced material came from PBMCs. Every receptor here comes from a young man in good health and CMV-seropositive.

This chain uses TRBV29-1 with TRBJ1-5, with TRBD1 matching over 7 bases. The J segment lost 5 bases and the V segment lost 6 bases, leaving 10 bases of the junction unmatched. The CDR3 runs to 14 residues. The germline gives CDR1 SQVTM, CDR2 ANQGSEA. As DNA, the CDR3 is TGCAGCGTCCAAGGGACAGCAGGGGATCAGCCCCAGCATTTT. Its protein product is CSVQGTAGDQPQHF.

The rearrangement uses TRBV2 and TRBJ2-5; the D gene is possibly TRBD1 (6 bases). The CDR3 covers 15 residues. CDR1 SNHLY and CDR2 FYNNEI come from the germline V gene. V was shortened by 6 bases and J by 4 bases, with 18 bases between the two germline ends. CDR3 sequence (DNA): TGTGCCAGCAGATTTTTTGTCCCAGGGGCAGAGACCCAGTACTTC. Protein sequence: CASRFFVPGAETQYF. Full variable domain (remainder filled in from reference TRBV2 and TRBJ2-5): EPEVTQTPSHQVTQMGQEVILRCVPISNHLYFYWYRQILGQKVEFLVSFYNNEISEKSEIFDDQFSVERPDGSNFTLKIRSTKLEDSAMYFCASRFFVPGAETQYFGPGTRLLVL.

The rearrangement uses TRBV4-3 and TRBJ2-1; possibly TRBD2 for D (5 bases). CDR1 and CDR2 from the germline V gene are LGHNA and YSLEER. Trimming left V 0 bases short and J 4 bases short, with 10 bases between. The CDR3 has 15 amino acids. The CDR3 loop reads CASSQELGGYNEQFF. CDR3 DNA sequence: TGCGCCAGCAGCCAAGAACTAGGCGGGTACAATGAGCAGTTCTTC.

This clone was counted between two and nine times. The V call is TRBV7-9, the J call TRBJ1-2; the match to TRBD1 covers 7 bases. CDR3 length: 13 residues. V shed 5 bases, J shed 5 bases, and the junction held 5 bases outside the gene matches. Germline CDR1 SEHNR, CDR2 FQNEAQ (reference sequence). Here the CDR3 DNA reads TGTGCCAGCAGCATTCAGGGGGTATATGGCTACACCTTC. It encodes CASSIQGVYGYTF.

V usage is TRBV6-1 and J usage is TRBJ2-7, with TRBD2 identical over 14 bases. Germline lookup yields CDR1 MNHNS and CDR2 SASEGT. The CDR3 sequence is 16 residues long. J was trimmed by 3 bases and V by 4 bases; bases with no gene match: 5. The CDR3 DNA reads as TGTGCCAGCAGTGGGGGACTAGCGGGAGTAGGCTACGAGCAGTACTTC. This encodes CASSGGLAGVGYEQYF.

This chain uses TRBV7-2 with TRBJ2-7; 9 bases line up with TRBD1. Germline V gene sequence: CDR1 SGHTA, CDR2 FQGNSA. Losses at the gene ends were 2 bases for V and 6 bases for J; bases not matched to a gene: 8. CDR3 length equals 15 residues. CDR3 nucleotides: TGTGCCAGCAGCTTATCAATTGGGACAGGGTTCGAGCAGTACTTC. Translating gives CASSLSIGTGFEQYF.

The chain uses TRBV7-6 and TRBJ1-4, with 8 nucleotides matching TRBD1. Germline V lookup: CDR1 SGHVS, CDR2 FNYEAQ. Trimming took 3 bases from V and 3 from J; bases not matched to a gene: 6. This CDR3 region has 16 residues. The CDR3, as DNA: TGTGCCAGCAGCTTGGTACAGGGGGTGGCTAATGAAAAACTGTTTTTT. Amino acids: CASSLVQGVANEKLFF.

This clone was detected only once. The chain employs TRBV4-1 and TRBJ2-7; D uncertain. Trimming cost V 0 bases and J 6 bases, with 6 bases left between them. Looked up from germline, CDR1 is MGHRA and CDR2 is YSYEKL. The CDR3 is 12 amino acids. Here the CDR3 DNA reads TGCGCCAGCAGCCAAGATCCGAGCGAGCAGTACTTC. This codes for CASSQDPSEQYF.